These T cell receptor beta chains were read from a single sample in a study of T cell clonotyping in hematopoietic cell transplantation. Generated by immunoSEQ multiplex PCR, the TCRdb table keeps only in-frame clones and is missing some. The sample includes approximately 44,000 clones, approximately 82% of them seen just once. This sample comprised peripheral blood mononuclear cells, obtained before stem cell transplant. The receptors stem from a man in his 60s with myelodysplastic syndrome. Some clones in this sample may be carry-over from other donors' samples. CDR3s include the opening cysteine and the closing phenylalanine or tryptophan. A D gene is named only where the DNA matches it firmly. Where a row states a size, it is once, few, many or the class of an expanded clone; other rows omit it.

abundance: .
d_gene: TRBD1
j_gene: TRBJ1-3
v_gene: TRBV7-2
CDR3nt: TGTGCCAGCAGCTCCAGGAGGACAGGAGTCTCTGGAAACACCATATATTTT
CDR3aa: CASSSRRTGVSGNTIYF

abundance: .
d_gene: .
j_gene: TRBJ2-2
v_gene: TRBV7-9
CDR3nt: TGTGCCAGCAGCTTAGTAGTGACTTCGAACACCGGGGAGCTGTTTTTT
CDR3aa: CASSLVVTSNTGELFF

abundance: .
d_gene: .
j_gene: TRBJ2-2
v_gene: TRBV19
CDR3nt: TGTGCCAGTAGTATGAGGACCGGGGAGCTGTTTTTT
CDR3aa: CASSMRTGELFF

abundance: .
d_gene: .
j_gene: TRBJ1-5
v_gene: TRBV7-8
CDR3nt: TGTGCCAGCAGCCGTAGTTGGAACAGGGAGAACCAGCCCCAGCATTTT
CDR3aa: CASSRSWNRENQPQHF

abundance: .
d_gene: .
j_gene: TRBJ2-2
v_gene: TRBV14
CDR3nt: TGTGCCAGCAGCCAAGGAAATTCCCCAACGCAGGGGCTGACCGGGGAGCTGTTTTTT
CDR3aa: CASSQGNSPTQGLTGELFF

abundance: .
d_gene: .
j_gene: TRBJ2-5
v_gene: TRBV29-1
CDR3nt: TGCAGCGTTGAAAGGCTAGTTGGGGAGACCCAGTACTTC
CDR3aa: CSVERLVGETQYF

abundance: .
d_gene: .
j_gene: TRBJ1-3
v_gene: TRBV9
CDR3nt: TGTGCCAGCAGCGCATCTCCAGGGGCCTTCTACTCTGGAAACACCATATATTTT
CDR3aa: CASSASPGAFYSGNTIYF

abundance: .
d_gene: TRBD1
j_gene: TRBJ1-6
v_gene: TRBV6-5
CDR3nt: TGTGCCAGCAGTCCCGGGACAGGGGGACCGTGGCCCCTCCACTTT
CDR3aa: CASSPGTGGPWPLHF

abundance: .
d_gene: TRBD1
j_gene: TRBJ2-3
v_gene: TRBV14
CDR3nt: TGTGCCAGCAGCGTCCCGGGACAGGGTACGGCGCAGTATTTT
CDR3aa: CASSVPGQGTAQYF

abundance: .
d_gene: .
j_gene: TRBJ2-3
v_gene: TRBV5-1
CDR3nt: TGCGCCAGCAGCTTTACTGTGACGGTTGAAACAGATACGCAGTATTTT
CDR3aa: CASSFTVTVETDTQYF

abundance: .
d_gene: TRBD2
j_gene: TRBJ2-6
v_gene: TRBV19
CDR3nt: TGTGCCAGTAGTATACGTGGCACCCCGGGGGGCTCTGGGGCCAACGTCCTGACTTTC
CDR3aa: CASSIRGTPGGSGANVLTF

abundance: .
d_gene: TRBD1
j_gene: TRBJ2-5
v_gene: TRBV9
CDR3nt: TGTGCCAGCAGCGGCGAACAGGGGGTTGGCGTTAATGAACGAGAGACCCAGTACTTC
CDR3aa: CASSGEQGVGVNERETQYF

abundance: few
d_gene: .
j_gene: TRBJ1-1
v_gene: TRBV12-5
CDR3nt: TGTGCTAGTGGTGAACAGGATAATACTGAAGCTTTCTTT
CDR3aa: CASGEQDNTEAFF

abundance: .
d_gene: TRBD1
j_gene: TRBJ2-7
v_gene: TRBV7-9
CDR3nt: TGTGCCAGCAGCTTAGGACAGGGGGCGATCTCCCTCAACGAGCAGTACTTC
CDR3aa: CASSLGQGAISLNEQYF

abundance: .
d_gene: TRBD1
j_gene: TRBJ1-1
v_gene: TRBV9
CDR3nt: TGTGCCAGCAGCCCGCAGGGGGTTGGTGAAGCTTTCTTT
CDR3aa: CASSPQGVGEAFF

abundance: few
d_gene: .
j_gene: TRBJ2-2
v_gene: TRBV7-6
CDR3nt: TGTGCCAGCAGCTTAAAATGGGCGGGCCCCGCGAACACCGGGGAGCTGTTTTTT
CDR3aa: CASSLKWAGPANTGELFF

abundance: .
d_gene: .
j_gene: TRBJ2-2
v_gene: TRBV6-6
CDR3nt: TGTGCCAGCAGTTACTCGAACACCGGGGAGCTGTTTTTT
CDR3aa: CASSYSNTGELFF

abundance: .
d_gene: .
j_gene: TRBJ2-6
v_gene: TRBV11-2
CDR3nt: TGTGCCAGCCGTCAGGGCTCTGGGGCCAACGTCCTGACTTTC
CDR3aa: CASRQGSGANVLTF

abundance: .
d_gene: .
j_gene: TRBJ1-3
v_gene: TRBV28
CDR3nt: TGTGCCAGCAGTTTACCTGCTGGAAACACCATATATTTT
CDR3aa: CASSLPAGNTIYF

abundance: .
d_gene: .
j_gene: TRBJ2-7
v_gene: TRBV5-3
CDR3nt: TGTGCCAGAAGCTTGGCGCCGACTCCGCTGCGAAGAACCGAGCAGTACTTC
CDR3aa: CARSLAPTPLRRTEQYF

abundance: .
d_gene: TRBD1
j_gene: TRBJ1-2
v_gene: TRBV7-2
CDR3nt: TGTGCCAGCAGCCCCGGACAGGGGCCGATCCCCTATGGCTACACCTTC
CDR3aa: CASSPGQGPIPYGYTF

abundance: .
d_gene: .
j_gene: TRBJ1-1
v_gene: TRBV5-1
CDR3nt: TGCGCCAGCGGAGGTGGGACAAGGACTGAAGCTTTCTTT
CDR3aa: CASGGGTRTEAFF

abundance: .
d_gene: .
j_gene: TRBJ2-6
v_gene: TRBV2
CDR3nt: TGTGCCAGCAGTAGATGGGGCTCTGGGGCCAACGTCCTGACTTTC
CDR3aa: CASSRWGSGANVLTF

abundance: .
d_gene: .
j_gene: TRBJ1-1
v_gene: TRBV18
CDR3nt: TGTGCCAGCTCACCCCGAGGCGGAACTGAAGCTTTCTTT
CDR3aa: CASSPRGGTEAFF

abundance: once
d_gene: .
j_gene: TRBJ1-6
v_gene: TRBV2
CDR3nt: TGTGCCAGGGAGGGTTTAACAGGGAGCTCCTATAATTCACCCCTCCACTTT
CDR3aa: CAREGLTGSSYNSPLHF

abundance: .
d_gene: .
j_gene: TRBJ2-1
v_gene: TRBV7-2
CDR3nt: TGTGCCAGCAGCTTAGCGCCCCTGGGCAGGGGGGGAACGAAAGAGAACAATGAGCAGTTCTTC
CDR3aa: CASSLAPLGRGGTKENNEQFF

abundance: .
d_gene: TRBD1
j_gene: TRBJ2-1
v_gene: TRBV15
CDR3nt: TGTGCCACCAGCAGAGATGTGGGACAGGATGAGCAGTTCTTC
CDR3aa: CATSRDVGQDEQFF

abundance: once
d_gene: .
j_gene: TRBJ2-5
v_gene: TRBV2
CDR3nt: TGTGCCAGCAGTGAAGGGGGCGAGACCCAGTACTTC
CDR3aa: CASSEGGETQYF

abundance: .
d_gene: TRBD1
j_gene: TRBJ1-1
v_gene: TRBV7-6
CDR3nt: TGTGCCAGCAGCTCGACAGGGGTGAACACTGAAGCTTTCTTT
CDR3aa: CASSSTGVNTEAFF

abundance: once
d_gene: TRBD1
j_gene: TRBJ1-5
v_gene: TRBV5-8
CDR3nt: TGTGCCAGCAGCCCCGGGACAGGGCGTAATCAGCCCCAGCATTTT
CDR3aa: CASSPGTGRNQPQHF

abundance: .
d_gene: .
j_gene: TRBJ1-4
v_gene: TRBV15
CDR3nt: TGTGCCACCAGCGTTAACAGGGCTCAGGAAAAACTGTTTTTT
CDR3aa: CATSVNRAQEKLFF

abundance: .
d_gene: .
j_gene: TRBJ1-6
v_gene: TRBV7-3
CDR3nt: TGTGCCAGCAGCACAGGAGCAGATTCACCCCTCCACTTT
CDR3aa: CASSTGADSPLHF

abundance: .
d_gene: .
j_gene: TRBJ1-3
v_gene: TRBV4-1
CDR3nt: TGCGCCAGCAGCCAAGATACAGGGAAATCATCTGGAAACACCATATATTTT
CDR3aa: CASSQDTGKSSGNTIYF

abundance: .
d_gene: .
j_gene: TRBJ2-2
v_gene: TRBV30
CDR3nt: TGTGCCTGGAGTGCCCCCCGAGGGACGAACACCGGGGAGCTGTTTTTT
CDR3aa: CAWSAPRGTNTGELFF

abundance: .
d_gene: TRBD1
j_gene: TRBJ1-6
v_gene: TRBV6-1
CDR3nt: TGTGCCAGCTGGCAGGGGGCAATTTCACCCCTCCACTTT
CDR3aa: CASWQGAISPLHF

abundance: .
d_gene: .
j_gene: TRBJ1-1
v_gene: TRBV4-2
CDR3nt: TGTGCCAGCAGCCACGGATCGTCGAACACTGAAGCTTTCTTT
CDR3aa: CASSHGSSNTEAFF

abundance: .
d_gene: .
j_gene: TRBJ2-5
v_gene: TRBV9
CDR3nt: TGTGCCAGCAGCGTAGATGGAACTTCGGAGACCCAGTACTTC
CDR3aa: CASSVDGTSETQYF

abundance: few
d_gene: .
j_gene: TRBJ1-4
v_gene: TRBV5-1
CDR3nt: TGCGCCAGCAGCCCCCAGGGAGGGCCAGATGAAAAACTGTTTTTT
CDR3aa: CASSPQGGPDEKLFF

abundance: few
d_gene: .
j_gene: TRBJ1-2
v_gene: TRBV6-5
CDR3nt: TGTGCCAGCAGTCTTGACTTCTTGATTAACTATGGCTACACCTTC
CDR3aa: CASSLDFLINYGYTF

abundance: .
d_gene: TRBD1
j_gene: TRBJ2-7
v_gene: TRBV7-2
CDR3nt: TGTGCCAGCAGCTTATGGACAGGACCGTACGAGCAGTACTTC
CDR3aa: CASSLWTGPYEQYF

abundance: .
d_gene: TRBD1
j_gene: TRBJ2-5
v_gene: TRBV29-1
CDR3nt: TGCAGCGTTGAAGATATTTTCCCCCCGACAGGGTTGAAGACCCAGTACTTC
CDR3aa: CSVEDIFPPTGLKTQYF

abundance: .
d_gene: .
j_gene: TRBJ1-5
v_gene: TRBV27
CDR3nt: TGTGCCAGCAGTTTAAGCCTTAGCAATCAGCCCCAGCATTTT
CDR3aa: CASSLSLSNQPQHF

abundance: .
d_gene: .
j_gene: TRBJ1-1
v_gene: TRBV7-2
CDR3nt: TGTGCCAGCAGCTTGAGGGCGGACACTGAAGCTTTCTTT
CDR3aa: CASSLRADTEAFF

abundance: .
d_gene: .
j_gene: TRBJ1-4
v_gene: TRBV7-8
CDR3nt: TGTGCCAGCAGCTTATCCTGGGGTTGGGCGAATGAAAAACTGTTTTTT
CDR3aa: CASSLSWGWANEKLFF

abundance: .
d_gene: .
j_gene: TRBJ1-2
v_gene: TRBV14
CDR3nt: TGTGCCAGCAGCCAAGTTCTCGGGGTTGGCTACACCTTC
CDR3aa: CASSQVLGVGYTF

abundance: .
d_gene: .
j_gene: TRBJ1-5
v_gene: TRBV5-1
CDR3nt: TGCGCCAGCAGCCCCGGGGCAGATAATCAGCCCCAGCATTTT
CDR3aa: CASSPGADNQPQHF

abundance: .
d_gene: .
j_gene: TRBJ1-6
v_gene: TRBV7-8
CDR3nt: TGTGCCAGCAGCTTAGGGGGTGATTCACCCCTCCACTTT
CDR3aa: CASSLGGDSPLHF